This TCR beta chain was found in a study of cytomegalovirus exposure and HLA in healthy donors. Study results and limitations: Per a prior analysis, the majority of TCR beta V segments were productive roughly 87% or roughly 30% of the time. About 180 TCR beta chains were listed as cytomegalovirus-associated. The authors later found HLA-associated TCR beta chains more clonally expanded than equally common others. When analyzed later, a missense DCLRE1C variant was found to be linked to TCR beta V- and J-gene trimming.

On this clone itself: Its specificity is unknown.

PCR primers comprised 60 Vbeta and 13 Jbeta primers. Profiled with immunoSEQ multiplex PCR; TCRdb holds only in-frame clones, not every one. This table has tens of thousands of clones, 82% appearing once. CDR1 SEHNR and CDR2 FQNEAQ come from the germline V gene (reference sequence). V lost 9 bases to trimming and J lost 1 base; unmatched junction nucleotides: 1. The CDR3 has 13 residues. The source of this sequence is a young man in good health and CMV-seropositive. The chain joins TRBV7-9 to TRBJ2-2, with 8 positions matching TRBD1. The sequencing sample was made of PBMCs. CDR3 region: CASGQGNTGELFF. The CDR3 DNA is TGTGCCAGTGGACAGGGGAACACCGGGGAGCTGTTTTTT.